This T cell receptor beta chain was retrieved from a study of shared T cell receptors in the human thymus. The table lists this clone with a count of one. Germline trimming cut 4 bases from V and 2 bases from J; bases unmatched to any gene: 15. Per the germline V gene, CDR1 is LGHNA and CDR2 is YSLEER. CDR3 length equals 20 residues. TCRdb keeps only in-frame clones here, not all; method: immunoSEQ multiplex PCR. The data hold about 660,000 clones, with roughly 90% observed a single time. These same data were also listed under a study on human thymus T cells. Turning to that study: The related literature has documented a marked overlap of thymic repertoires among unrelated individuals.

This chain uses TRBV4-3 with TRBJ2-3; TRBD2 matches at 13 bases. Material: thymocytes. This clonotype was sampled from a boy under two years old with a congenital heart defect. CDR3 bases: TGCGCCAGCAGCCGGCTTCCGACTCCGGGACTAGCGGGACCCACAGATACGCAGTATTTT. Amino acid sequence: CASSRLPTPGLAGPTDTQYF.